Sequencing of this T cell receptor (beta chain) was carried out in a study of vaccination and CD4 T cells after COVID-19. Study-wide background: Convalescent patients had positive nasal swab PCR results for SARS-CoV-2. Disease was mild in fewer than 10 and severe in one. Post-vaccine sampling followed dose two by a median about 72 days (range 14 to 241).

Concerning this clonotype: Antigen specificity is unknown.

Documented time point: late sampling 161 to 241 days after vaccination in a few convalescent patients. The treatment was: roughly ten-day PBMC culture with coronavirus spike peptide pools or control peptides (ViraFEST assay). Cultures used 2 million or so PBMCs per well, around 11 IU/ml IL-2 and approximately 9 ug/ml peptides. Negative selection purified CD4+ T cells after about ten days of culture. Germline V gene sequence: CDR1 SGHNT, CDR2 YENEEA. Trimming pared 5 bases from V and 10 bases from J, leaving 8 bases between. The CDR3 contains 10 residues. An Oncomine TCR Beta short-read assay was used to sequence the DNA from cultured CD4+ T cells. One entry per CDR3 protein, called by TCRdb with MiXCR from the PCR reads. The sample contains tens of thousands of distinct CDR3 sequences, about 33% of which appear only once.

The clonotype originates from a human donor who had recovered from COVID-19. The V and J genes are TRBV11-3 and TRBJ1-1; the D is unclear. The sample consisted of CD4+ T cells from blood, cultured in vitro, taken about 7 months after SARS-CoV-2 vaccination. DNA of the CDR3: TGTGCCAGCAGCATAACGAGAGCTTTCTTT. This codes for CASSITRAFF.